The rows below give T cell receptor beta chains drawn from one sample of a study of T cells after somatic rescue of genetic block. Measured with immunoSEQ multiplex PCR; TCRdb has only the in-frame clones, and not every one. Found here are approximately 71,000 clones, 80% to 95% of them singletons; the top ten hold about 2.7%. Specimen: peripheral blood mononuclear cells (PBMCs). The source of these receptors is a man in his forties or fifties. Both conserved end residues are part of each CDR3. A D gene is named only where the DNA matches it firmly.

j_call | d_call | v_call | cdr3_aa | cdr3_nt
TRBJ1-4 | NA | TRBV28 | CASSLGTWGTNEKLFF | TGTGCCAGCAGTCTAGGGACCTGGGGGACTAATGAAAAACTGTTTTTT
TRBJ1-2 | NA | TRBV19 | CASSRQGQTYGYTF | TGTGCCAGTAGTCGGCAGGGTCAGACCTATGGCTACACCTTC
TRBJ2-7 | NA | TRBV6-1 | CASSSRQGEFYF | TGTGCCAGCAGTTCTCGACAAGGGGAATTTTACTTC
TRBJ2-7 | NA | TRBV20-1 | CSARDLREQYF | TGCAGTGCTAGAGATCTTCGTGAGCAGTACTTC
TRBJ2-3 | TRBD1 | TRBV6-5 | CASRSNRGSDTQYF | TGTGCCAGCAGATCTAACAGGGGATCGGATACGCAGTATTTT
TRBJ2-7 | NA | TRBV9 | CASSVEAGTYEQYF | TGTGCCAGCAGCGTAGAGGCAGGAACCTACGAGCAGTACTTC
TRBJ2-1 | TRBD2 | TRBV12-5 | CASGKTSGVYNEQFF | TGTGCTAGTGGGAAGACTAGCGGGGTTTACAATGAGCAGTTCTTC
TRBJ2-5 | TRBD2 | TRBV10-3 | CATGTSEGETQYF | TGTGCCACTGGGACTAGCGAGGGCGAGACCCAGTACTTC
TRBJ2-7 | TRBD1 | TRBV5-1 | CASSNPTGADEQYF | TGCGCCAGCAGTAATCCGACAGGGGCGGACGAGCAGTACTTC
TRBJ1-5 | TRBD1 | TRBV6-4 | CASSDPYVRDRWQPQHF | TGTGCCAGCAGTGACCCATATGTAAGGGACAGGTGGCAGCCCCAGCATTTT
TRBJ2-1 | NA | TRBV10-3 | CAISDSPYNEQFF | TGTGCCATCAGTGATTCCCCCTACAATGAGCAGTTCTTC
TRBJ2-5 | NA | TRBV10-2 | CASSAQKLETQYF | TGCGCCAGCAGTGCACAGAAATTGGAGACCCAGTACTTC
TRBJ2-2 | NA | TRBV2 | CASSGYSTGELFF | TGTGCCAGCAGCGGCTATTCCACCGGGGAGCTGTTTTTT
TRBJ2-1 | NA | TRBV29-1 | CSVEGFISWRESYNEQFF | TGCAGCGTTGAAGGCTTTATTTCGTGGAGGGAGTCCTACAATGAGCAGTTCTTC
TRBJ1-3 | NA | TRBV18 | CASSPLTTGISSGNTIYF | TGTGCCAGCTCACCTCTCACTACAGGGATCTCCTCTGGAAACACCATATATTTT
TRBJ2-3 | TRBD1 | TRBV28 | CASRTGRTDTQYF | TGTGCCAGCCGGACAGGTCGCACAGATACGCAGTATTTT